One sample yielded the 22 T cell receptor beta chains listed below, sequenced in a study of T cell repertoires in cytomegalovirus infection. These receptors have no known antigen. TCRdb ran MiXCR on the reads and lists one entry per CDR3 protein. The table has about 130,000 distinct CDR3 sequences, 20% to 30% seen once. The sequenced sample consisted of PBMCs, sequenced either directly or after in vitro stimulation (not recorded which). These receptor sequences come from a human donor in good health (CMV status not recorded). Some clones in this sample may be carry-over from other donors' samples.

In this sample, this clonotype turned up many times. This chain uses TRBV7-8 with TRBJ2-3; D unclear. This CDR3 has 16 amino acids. V dropped 5 bases and J dropped 1 base, with 16 bases sitting between them. CDR1 is SGHVS, CDR2 FQNEAQ, per germline. CDR3 DNA sequence: TGTGCCAGCAGCCCGAGCCGCTTTTCTCGCACAGATACGCAGTATTTT. Protein product: CASSPSRFSRTDTQYF.

This clonotype has just a few counts. The V call is TRBV7-8, the J call TRBJ2-7, with D perhaps matching TRBD1 or TRBD2 (5 bases each). CDR1 is SGHVS and CDR2 is FQNEAQ in the germline V gene. The CDR3 is 14 residues long. Trimming took 4 bases from V and 6 from J, leaving 16 bases between them. CDR3 DNA: TGTGCCAGCAGCTGGGGACCGCCCTCGGTCGAGCAGTACGTC. Translating it yields CASSWGPPSVEQYV.

This clonotype showed up just a few times. The CDR3: CASSPGRGPFGDTQYF. In DNA form, the CDR3 reads TGTGCCAGCAGCCCCGGGCGAGGTCCCTTCGGAGATACGCAGTATTTT. The rearrangement uses TRBV7-9 and TRBJ2-3, with D unclear. There are 16 residues in the CDR3. The V end was cut by 5 bases, the J end by 5 bases, with 20 bases between. Germline V gives CDR1 SEHNR, CDR2 FQNEAQ (reference sequence).

V gene TRBV27 combines with J gene TRBJ2-7, with a weak D call TRBD2 (6 bases). CDR1 is MNHEY and CDR2 is SMNVEV in the germline V gene (reference sequence). This CDR3 contains 12 residues. V lost 8 bases and J lost 6, with 14 bases in between. The CDR3 nucleotides are TGTGCCAGCGGGGACTTTATGGGCGAGCAGTACGTC. It is translated as CASGDFMGEQYV.

This clonotype came up a few times. This sequence joins TRBV7-3 and TRBJ2-3, with D unresolved. The V gene lost 5 bases and the J gene lost 0 bases, with 6 bases spanning the gap. The germline gives CDR1 SGHTA, CDR2 FQGTGA. The CDR3 is 13 residues long. CDR3 DNA sequence: TGTGCCAGCAGCGTGGACAGCACAGATACGCAGTATTTT. It yields the protein CASSVDSTDTQYF.

This clonotype was seen at least ten times. The chain combines TRBV28 with TRBJ2-2; unclear D gene. In germline, CDR1 is MDHEN, CDR2 SYDVKM. The CDR3 covers 13 residues. The ends were cut back, 1 base at V and 3 bases at J, with 3 bases in the middle. The chain's CDR3 is CASSLSYTGELFF. The CDR3 DNA reads as TGTGCCAGCAGTTTATCTTACACCGGGGAGCTGTTTTTT.

This chain joins TRBV7-6 and TRBJ2-3, with 11 bases lining up with TRBD2. Trimming at V came to 4 bases and at J to 8 bases, leaving 8 bases not matched to a gene. CDR1 SGHVS and CDR2 FNYEAQ come from the germline V gene. The CDR3 has 15 residues. CDR3 amino acids: CASSSGLADLVTQYF. The CDR3 nucleotides read TGTGCCAGCAGCTCGGGACTAGCGGACTTGGTTACGCAGTATTTT.

The J gene is TRBJ2-5, the V gene TRBV11-1, with D uncertain. With 8 bases removed from V and 5 bases from J, the gap between germline ends came to 12 bases. This CDR3 has 12 residues. In germline, CDR1 is SGHAT, CDR2 FQDESV (reference sequence). CDR3 sequence: CASGSFGETQYF. CDR3 nucleotides: TGTGCCAGCGGATCCTTTGGGGAGACCCAGTACTTC.

This clonotype was seen many times. The genes are TRBV18 and TRBJ1-6; D gene ambiguous. Trimming pared 2 bases from V and 7 bases from J, leaving 9 bases between. The germline CDR1 and CDR2 sequences are KGHSH and LQKENI. There are 14 residues in the CDR3. This chain's CDR3 is CASSPSAENSPLHF. The DNA for the CDR3 is TGTGCCAGCTCACCAAGCGCGGAGAATTCACCCCTCCACTTT. Combining the CDR3 with reference TRBV18 and TRBJ1-6 gives the whole variable domain NAGVMQNPRHLVRRRGQEARLRCSPMKGHSHVYWYRQLPEEGLKFMVYLQKENIIDESGMPKERFSAEFPKEGPSILRIQQVVRGDSAAYFCASSPSAENSPLHFGNGTRLTVT.

There are many counts of this clonotype. The chain uses TRBV7-6 and TRBJ1-4; D is uncertain. The CDR3 length is 15 residues. V lost 1 base, J lost 6 bases, and 12 bases lay in between. Germline values: CDR1 SGHVS, CDR2 FNYEAQ. The CDR3 DNA reads TGTGCCAGCAGCTTAGGGCAAGGACGGTATGAAAAACTGTTTTTT. It specifies CASSLGQGRYEKLFF.

CDR3 nucleotides: TGTGCCAGCAGCGCCCACCCCCCGTCTAGCACAGATACGCAGTATTTT. Protein: CASSAHPPSSTDTQYF. The chain uses TRBV11-2 and TRBJ2-3; D uncertain. Germline V gene data show CDR1 as SGHAT and CDR2 as FQNNGV. With 5 bases removed from V and 0 bases from J, the gap between germline ends came to 15 bases. This CDR3 is 16 amino acids long.

In the case of this clonotype: This may stem from a read error, because a much larger clone lies one nucleotide away. CDR3 bases: TGTGCCAGCAGCTTAGACAGGCTAGATGGCTACAACTTC. This encodes CASSLDRLDGYNF. The chain uses TRBV7-2 and TRBJ1-2; D is perhaps TRBD1 (5 bases). The germline V gene has CDR1 SGHTA and CDR2 FQGNSA. The CDR3 is made up of 13 amino acids.

The chain has TRBV28 and TRBJ2-1; weak D call: TRBD2 (7 bases). The CDR3 spans 18 residues. CDR1 is MDHEN and CDR2 is SYDVKM in the germline V gene. V shed 6 bases and J shed 10 bases, with 31 bases lying between them. The DNA of the CDR3 is TGTGCCAGCAGGACCCCGTTATACCGGGACAAGAGGGGAGGGGAGCAGTTCTTC. Its translation: CASRTPLYRDKRGGEQFF.

The chain links TRBV19 to TRBJ2-2; 10 positions match TRBD2. Germline assignment: CDR1 LNHDA and CDR2 SQIVND (reference sequence). The length of the CDR3 is 17 residues. The V and J ends lost 5 bases and 4 bases, in that order; junction bases with no gene match: 10. In DNA form, the CDR3 reads TGTGCCAGTAGTCGGGTGCCTAGCGGGAGTGCCACCGGGGAGCTGTTTTTT. It is translated as CASSRVPSGSATGELFF.

There are a few counts of this clonotype. In DNA form, the CDR3 reads TGCGCCAGCAGCCAAGATTACGGAGGGGCCGCTTCGAGCTCCTACGAGCAGTACTTC. Amino acid sequence: CASSQDYGGAASSSYEQYF. The rearrangement joins TRBV4-3 to TRBJ2-7; a possible D gene is TRBD2 (6 bases). The CDR3 extends over 19 amino acids. The V end was cut by 0 bases, the J end by 0 bases, with 21 bases between. Germline CDR1 and CDR2: LGHNA and YSLEER.

This clonotype was counted between two and nine times. The chain recombines TRBV28 with TRBJ2-7, with 8 bases lining up with TRBD2. The V and J ends lost 3 bases and 5 bases, in that order; junction bases with no gene match: 6. Germline V lookup: CDR1 MDHEN, CDR2 SYDVKM. The CDR3 consists of 14 residues. CDR3 nucleotide sequence: TGTGCCAGCAGTTTTTTGCGGGAGGTCAACGAGCAGTACTTC. Residues: CASSFLREVNEQYF.

The chain joins TRBV20-1 to TRBJ1-6; 8 nucleotides match TRBD1. V lost 0 bases and J lost 5; bases outside the gene matches: 3. The germline V gene has CDR1 DFQATT and CDR2 SNEGSKA (reference sequence). CDR3 size: 15 residues. CDR3 sequence reads: CSARDPGQDNSPLHF. In nucleotides, the CDR3 is TGCAGTGCTAGAGACCCGGGACAGGATAATTCACCCCTCCACTTT.

This clonotype showed up many times. The CDR3 DNA reads as TGTGCCAGCAGCCCCGGGTCGCTTTATGGGACCGGGGAGCTGTTTTTT. This translates into CASSPGSLYGTGELFF. V usage is TRBV7-2 and J usage is TRBJ2-2; D is unresolved. This CDR3 is built from 16 residues. Germline-derived CDR1 and CDR2 are SGHTA and FQGNSA. V dropped 5 bases and J dropped 5 bases, with 18 bases sitting between them.

This sequence joins TRBV20-1 and TRBJ2-7; 12 positions match TRBD2. CDR3 length equals 12 residues. The germline V gene encodes CDR1 DFQATT and CDR2 SNEGSKA (reference sequence). J was trimmed by 5 bases and V by 4 bases; bases with no gene match: 0. For the CDR3, the DNA is TGCAGTGCTACTAGCGGGAGGGACGAGCAGTACTTC. Its translation is CSATSGRDEQYF.

The chain employs TRBV9 and TRBJ1-3; no clear D. The V end was cut by 0 bases, the J end by 0 bases, with 10 bases between. Germline V gives CDR1 SGDLS, CDR2 YYNGEE. The CDR3 covers 16 residues. The CDR3 sequence is CASSVDTPHSGNTIYF. The CDR3 nucleotides read TGTGCCAGCAGCGTAGACACACCACACTCTGGAAACACCATATATTTT.

The chain has TRBV19 and TRBJ2-2; possibly TRBD1 or TRBD2 for D (5 bases each). The CDR3 has 16 amino acids. V was clipped by 6 bases and J by 4 bases, with 18 bases between them. Looked up from germline, CDR1 is LNHDA and CDR2 is SQIVND (reference sequence). The chain's CDR3 is CASSLVGDLVTGELFF. The DNA for the CDR3 is TGTGCCAGTAGCCTTGTGGGGGACCTGGTCACCGGGGAGCTGTTTTTT.

The chain carries TRBV25-1 and TRBJ2-1; D is possibly TRBD2 (5 bases). From germline, CDR1 is MGHDK and CDR2 SYGVNS. V dropped 6 bases and J dropped 0 bases, with 9 bases sitting between them. The length of the CDR3 is 14 residues. This CDR3 reads CASSKRSSYNEQFF. The CDR3 DNA sequence: TGTGCCAGCAGCAAGCGGAGCTCCTACAATGAGCAGTTCTTC.